This is a list of T cell receptor beta chains from one sample in a study of vaccination effects on CD4 cells after COVID-19. The table came from immunoSEQ multiplex PCR; TCRdb's copy has only in-frame clones and leaves some out. The sample records approximately 70,000 clones, 65% to 85% being singletons. These receptors are not linked to any known antigen. This specimen consisted of CD4+ T cells from PBMCs cultured with HCoV-NL63 spike peptides, obtained before COVID-19 vaccination. The receptors shown here come from a human donor who received a COVID-19 vaccine. The CDR3 runs from the conserved cysteine through the conserved F or W. Fields, in order: V gene, J gene, D gene, clone size, CDR3 protein, CDR3 DNA. The D gene is left open where the match is weak. Clone size, where shown, is once, few, many, or a class for clones that have expanded.

>TRBV7-3|TRBJ1-1|NA|NA
CASSPDMGNTEAFF
TGTGCCAGCAGCCCTGACATGGGGAACACTGAAGCTTTCTTT
>TRBV12-3/TRBV12-4|TRBJ1-1|NA|NA
CASSFQRGTEAFF
TGTGCCAGCAGTTTTCAGAGGGGCACTGAAGCTTTCTTT
>TRBV30|TRBJ1-6|NA|NA
CAWSEESRVPLHF
TGTGCCTGGAGTGAAGAGTCCCGCGTACCCCTCCACTTT
>TRBV2|TRBJ1-6|TRBD1|NA
CASSQTGGRSPLHF
TGTGCCAGCAGTCAGACAGGGGGCAGGTCACCCCTCCACTTT
>TRBV5-5|TRBJ1-2|NA|NA
CASSLVGELGGYTF
TGTGCCAGCAGCTTGGTCGGGGAATTGGGCGGCTACACCTTC
>TRBV10-2|TRBJ1-2|NA|NA
CASSVNGAPVSYGYTF
TGCGCCAGCAGTGTTAATGGGGCCCCGGTCAGCTATGGCTACACCTTC
>TRBV5-1|TRBJ2-4|NA|NA
CASSPEGASGRFIAKNIQYF
TGCGCCAGCAGCCCAGAGGGGGCGAGCGGGCGCTTTATAGCCAAAAACATTCAGTACTTC
>TRBV27|TRBJ1-6|NA|NA
CASRRTYNSPLHF
TGTGCCAGCAGACGTACTTATAATTCACCCCTCCACTTT
>TRBV19|TRBJ1-1|NA|NA
CASSMTGNTEAFF
TGTGCCAGTAGTATGACAGGGAACACTGAAGCTTTCTTT
>TRBV12-5|TRBJ2-4|NA|NA
CASGLVQDGRVGTKNIQYF
TGTGCTAGTGGTTTGGTACAGGACGGGCGTGTAGGTACCAAAAACATTCAGTACTTC
>TRBV19|TRBJ2-5|NA|NA
CASSDRTARRETQYF
TGTGCCAGTAGTGATAGGACGGCCCGGCGTGAGACCCAGTACTTC
>TRBV10-1|TRBJ2-6|NA|NA
CASSESTLGDSSGANVLTF
TGCGCCAGCAGTGAGTCGACTTTGGGGGATAGCTCTGGGGCCAACGTCCTGACTTTC
>TRBV6-4|TRBJ1-6|NA|NA
CASQRDPGRPYSPLHF
TGTGCCAGCCAACGGGACCCGGGACGTCCATATTCACCCCTCCACTTT
>TRBV3-1/TRBV3-2|TRBJ1-1|NA|NA
CASSQGEGGAFF
TGTGCCAGCAGCCAGGGGGAAGGGGGAGCTTTCTTT
>TRBV2|TRBJ1-5|NA|NA
CASLSYRNQPQHF
TGTGCCAGCCTCTCATACCGAAATCAGCCCCAGCATTTT
>TRBV7-2|TRBJ1-5|NA|NA
CASSQTENNQPQHF
TGTGCCAGCAGCCAGACGGAAAACAATCAGCCCCAGCATTTT
>TRBV14|TRBJ2-5|TRBD1|once
CASSYYTGAQETQYF
TGTGCCAGCAGCTACTATACAGGGGCCCAAGAGACCCAGTACTTC
>TRBV5-1|TRBJ2-1|TRBD1|NA
CASSPSPGTGIYNEQFF
TGCGCCAGCAGCCCAAGTCCCGGGACAGGGATATACAATGAGCAGTTCTTC
>TRBV18|TRBJ1-2|TRBD1|NA
CASSAAIQGEAGYTF
TGTGCCAGCTCAGCGGCAATACAGGGGGAGGCTGGCTACACCTTC
>TRBV6-1|TRBJ1-1|NA|NA
CASSEEEVRTTEAFF
TGTGCCAGCAGTGAAGAGGAGGTAAGGACCACTGAAGCTTTCTTT
>TRBV10-3|TRBJ1-5|NA|NA
CAISEWGNQPQHF
TGTGCCATCAGTGAATGGGGCAATCAGCCCCAGCATTTT
>TRBV28|TRBJ1-2|NA|NA
CASSELLRQGYTF
TGTGCCAGCAGCGAGCTCCTTAGGCAAGGCTACACCTTC
>TRBV12-5|TRBJ2-3|NA|NA
CASGLVPDGQTSTDTQYF
TGTGCTAGTGGTTTGGTACCGGACGGACAAACTAGCACAGATACGCAGTATTTT
>TRBV6-5|TRBJ1-2|NA|NA
CASSYSGTLNNYGYTF
TGTGCCAGCAGTTACTCCGGGACACTAAATAACTATGGCTACACCTTC
>TRBV2|TRBJ2-3|TRBD2|NA
CASSHKAYSGVGDTQYF
TGTGCCAGCAGCCACAAGGCCTATAGCGGGGTAGGAGATACGCAGTATTTT
>TRBV20-1|TRBJ2-5|NA|NA
CSARAGETQYF
TGCAGTGCTAGAGCTGGGGAGACCCAGTACTTC
>TRBV18|TRBJ1-2|NA|NA
CASSPADSQGGYGYTF
TGTGCCAGCTCCCCAGCCGACTCACAGGGTGGCTATGGCTACACCTTC
>TRBV11-3|TRBJ2-3|NA|NA
CASSLEVGGLTDTQYF
TGTGCCAGCAGCTTAGAAGTAGGAGGACTCACAGATACGCAGTATTTT
>TRBV6-5|TRBJ1-1|NA|NA
CASSYVPEPYTEAFF
TGTGCCAGCAGTTACGTCCCAGAGCCTTACACTGAAGCTTTCTTT
>TRBV27|TRBJ2-1|TRBD1|NA
CASSLLGQGAWEQFF
TGTGCCAGCAGTTTGCTGGGACAGGGGGCTTGGGAGCAGTTCTTC
>TRBV7-6|TRBJ1-2|TRBD1|NA
CASSLRTGDRAYGYTF
TGTGCCAGCAGCTTGCGGACAGGGGACAGGGCCTATGGCTACACCTTC
>TRBV19|TRBJ2-5|TRBD2|NA
CASSTERGHQETQYF
TGTGCCAGTAGTACGGAGCGGGGGCACCAAGAGACCCAGTACTTC
>TRBV2|TRBJ1-1|TRBD1|NA
CASSERTGNTEAFF
TGTGCCAGCAGTGAACGGACAGGGAACACTGAAGCTTTCTTT
>TRBV5-1|TRBJ2-2|NA|NA
CASSAPEEGGELFF
TGCGCCAGCAGCGCCCCTGAGGAAGGCGGGGAGCTGTTTTTT
>TRBV15|TRBJ2-3|NA|NA
CATSRDLGGANKDTQYF
TGTGCCACCAGCAGAGATCTCGGGGGCGCAAATAAAGATACGCAGTATTTT
>TRBV15|TRBJ1-2|NA|NA
CATSRGEGQVYGYTF
TGTGCCACCAGCAGAGGGGAGGGCCAGGTCTATGGCTACACCTTC
>TRBV25-1|TRBJ2-1|TRBD2|NA
CASSFAGGLTEQFF
TGTGCCAGCAGCTTCGCGGGGGGGCTCACTGAGCAGTTCTTC
>TRBV28|TRBJ2-5|NA|once
CASSLSVGLGSMYQETQYF
TGTGCCAGCAGTTTAAGTGTGGGTCTCGGGTCTATGTACCAAGAGACCCAGTACTTC
>TRBV2|TRBJ1-5|TRBD1|NA
CASTGDRDSNQPQHF
TGTGCCAGCACCGGGGACAGGGATAGCAATCAGCCCCAGCATTTT
>TRBV6-5|TRBJ1-2|NA|few
CASRRQANYGYTF
TGTGCCAGCAGACGACAGGCTAACTATGGCTACACCTTC
>TRBV3-1/TRBV3-2|TRBJ2-3|NA|NA
CASSHARASAYTDTQYF
TGTGCCAGCAGCCATGCTAGGGCTTCTGCTTACACAGATACGCAGTATTTT
>TRBV25-1|TRBJ1-1|NA|NA
CASSGVTGTTEAFF
TGTGCCAGCAGTGGGGTTACAGGGACCACTGAAGCTTTCTTT
>TRBV27|TRBJ1-2|TRBD1|NA
CASSPMDRVPYGYTF
TGTGCCAGCAGTCCCATGGACAGGGTCCCCTATGGCTACACCTTC
>TRBV15|TRBJ1-5|NA|NA
CATSRDKSGRPQHF
TGTGCCACCAGCAGAGATAAGAGTGGAAGGCCCCAGCATTTT
>TRBV10-1|TRBJ2-3|TRBD1|NA
CASSEVTGATDTQYF
TGCGCCAGCAGTGAGGTGACAGGGGCGACAGATACGCAGTATTTT
>TRBV18|TRBJ2-3|TRBD1|NA
CASSPSGQRTDTQYF
TGTGCCAGCTCACCATCGGGACAGCGCACAGATACGCAGTATTTT
>TRBV6-1|TRBJ1-4|TRBD1|NA
CASSEPGGREKLFF
TGTGCCAGCAGTGAACCAGGGGGGCGGGAAAAACTGTTTTTT
>TRBV18|TRBJ2-2|NA|NA
CASSRYLLGDSTGELFF
TGTGCCAGCTCCCGCTACCTACTAGGGGACTCAACCGGGGAGCTGTTTTTT
>TRBV25-1|TRBJ1-1|NA|NA
CASTRAGGLAEAFF
TGTGCCAGCACGAGGGCGGGGGGGCTGGCTGAAGCTTTCTTT
>TRBV25-1|TRBJ2-5|TRBD2|NA
CASSEGARTSGQETQYF
TGTGCCAGCAGTGAGGGCGCGAGGACTAGCGGTCAAGAGACCCAGTACTTC
>TRBV11-2|TRBJ1-3|NA|NA
CASSLVPGASGNTIYF
TGTGCCAGCAGCTTAGTCCCGGGGGCGTCAGGAAACACCATATATTTT
>TRBV19|TRBJ1-5|TRBD1|NA
CASSRQGGQPQHF
TGTGCCAGTAGTAGACAGGGCGGCCAGCCCCAGCATTTT
>TRBV4-2|TRBJ2-1|NA|NA
CASSQRRAGDNEQFF
TGTGCCAGCAGCCAAAGGCGGGCCGGTGACAATGAGCAGTTCTTC
>TRBV5-6|TRBJ1-5|TRBD1|NA
CASSLADREGQPQHF
TGTGCCAGCAGCTTGGCCGACAGGGAGGGTCAGCCCCAGCATTTT
>TRBV7-9|TRBJ1-2|NA|NA
CASSLVAAPLGGYTF
TGTGCCAGCAGCTTAGTAGCAGCGCCTTTAGGTGGCTACACCTTC
>TRBV19|TRBJ1-5|NA|few
CASRAGGSNQPQHF
TGTGCCAGTAGGGCGGGCGGTAGCAATCAGCCCCAGCATTTT
>TRBV6-2/TRBV6-3|TRBJ2-3|TRBD2|once
CASSWMTSRADTQYF
TGTGCCAGCAGTTGGATGACTAGCAGGGCAGATACGCAGTATTTT
>TRBV28|TRBJ1-3|NA|NA
CASSLLDRDSGNTIYF
TGTGCCAGCAGTTTATTAGACAGAGACTCTGGAAACACCATATATTTT
>TRBV5-1|TRBJ2-5|NA|NA
CASSQSGQETQYF
TGCGCCAGCAGTCAGTCTGGGCAAGAGACCCAGTACTTC